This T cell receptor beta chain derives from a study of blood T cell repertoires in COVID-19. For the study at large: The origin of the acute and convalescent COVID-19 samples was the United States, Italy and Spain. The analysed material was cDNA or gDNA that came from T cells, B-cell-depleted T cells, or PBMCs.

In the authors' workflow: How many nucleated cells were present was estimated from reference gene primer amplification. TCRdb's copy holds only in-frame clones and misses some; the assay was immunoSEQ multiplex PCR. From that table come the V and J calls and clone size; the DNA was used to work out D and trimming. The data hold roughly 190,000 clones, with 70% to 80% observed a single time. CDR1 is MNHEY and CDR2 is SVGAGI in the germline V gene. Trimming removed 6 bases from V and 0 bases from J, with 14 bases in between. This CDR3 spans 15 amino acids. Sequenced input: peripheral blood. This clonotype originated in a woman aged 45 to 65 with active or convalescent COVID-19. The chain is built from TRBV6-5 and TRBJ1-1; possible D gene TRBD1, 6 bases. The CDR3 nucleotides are TGTGCCAGCAGCCCCGGGGGGGGCTTGAACACTGAAGCTTTCTTT. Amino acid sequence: CASSPGGGLNTEAFF.